This T cell receptor (beta chain) is drawn from a study of blood T cell repertoires in COVID-19. At the level of the study: Spain, Italy and the United States supplied samples that represented acute and convalescent COVID-19.

Repertoires were generated with immunoSEQ multiplex PCR, while TCRdb's copy carries only in-frame clones and drops some. The top ten clones hold around 3.5% of a sample with 300,000 or so clones, about 87% of them seen once. This clone was detected only a few times. Germline values: CDR1 SGHAT, CDR2 FQNNGV. This CDR3 has 14 amino acids. J was trimmed by 14 bases and V by 6 bases; bases with no gene match: 9. The chain links TRBV11-2 to TRBJ1-6; TRBD1 matches 11 bases. This receptor was obtained from a woman between 40 and 55 years old with acute or convalescent COVID-19. The sample comprised peripheral blood. CDR3 sequence (DNA): TGTGCCAGCAGTCCCGGGACAGGGGGAAGGGCCCTCCACTTT. Translation: CASSPGTGGRALHF.